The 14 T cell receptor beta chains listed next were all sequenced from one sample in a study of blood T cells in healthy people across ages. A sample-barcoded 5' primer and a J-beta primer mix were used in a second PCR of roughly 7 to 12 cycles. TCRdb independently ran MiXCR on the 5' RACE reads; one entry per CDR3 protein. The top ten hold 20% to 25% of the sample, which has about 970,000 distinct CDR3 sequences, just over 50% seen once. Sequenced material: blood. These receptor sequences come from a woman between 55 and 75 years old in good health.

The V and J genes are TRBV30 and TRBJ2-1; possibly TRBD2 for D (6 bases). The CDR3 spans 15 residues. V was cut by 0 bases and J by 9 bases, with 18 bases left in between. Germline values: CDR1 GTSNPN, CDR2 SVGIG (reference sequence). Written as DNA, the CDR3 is TGTGCCTGGAGTGTACCGGGAGATCGGGGCGGTGAGCAGTTCTTC. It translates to CAWSVPGDRGGEQFF.

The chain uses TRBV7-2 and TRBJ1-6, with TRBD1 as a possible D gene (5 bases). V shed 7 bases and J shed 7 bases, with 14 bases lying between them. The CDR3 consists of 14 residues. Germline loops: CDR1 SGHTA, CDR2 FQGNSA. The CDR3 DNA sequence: TGTGCCAGCACCCTTACGGCAGGGAATTCACCCCTCCACTTT. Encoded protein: CASTLTAGNSPLHF.

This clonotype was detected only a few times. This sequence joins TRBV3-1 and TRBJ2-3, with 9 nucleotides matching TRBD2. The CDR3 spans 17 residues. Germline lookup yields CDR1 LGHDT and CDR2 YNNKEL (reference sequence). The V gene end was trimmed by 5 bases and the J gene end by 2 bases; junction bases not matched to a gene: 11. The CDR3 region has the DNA TGTGCCAGCAGCAAACAGGTGGTAGCGGGGGTCACAGATACGCAGTATTTT. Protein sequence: CASSKQVVAGVTDTQYF.

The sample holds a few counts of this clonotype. The CDR3 DNA follows: TGTGCCAGCAGTTCCCAAGGGGGCAACCATGCGCCCCAGCATTTT. It encodes CASSSQGGNHAPQHF. This chain uses TRBV12-3 or TRBV12-4 with TRBJ1-5, with 7 bases that match TRBD1. The CDR3 is made up of 15 amino acids. The V gene end was trimmed by 4 bases and the J gene end by 9 bases; junction bases not matched to a gene: 12.

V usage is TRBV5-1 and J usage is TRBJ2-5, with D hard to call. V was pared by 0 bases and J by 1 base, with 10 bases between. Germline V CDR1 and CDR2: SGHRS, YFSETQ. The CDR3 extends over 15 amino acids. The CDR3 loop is CASSLESAAQETQYF. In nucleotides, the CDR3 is TGCGCCAGCAGCTTGGAGTCGGCAGCCCAAGAGACCCAGTACTTC.

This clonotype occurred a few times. The CDR3: CASSHKGYYNEQFF. CDR3 DNA: TGTGCCAGCAGCCACAAGGGATATTACAATGAGCAGTTCTTC. The chain recombines TRBV3-1 with TRBJ2-1, with D uncertain. The length of the CDR3 is 14 residues. The V gene's germline CDR1 is LGHDT and CDR2 YNNKEL (reference sequence). Between the trimmed V and J ends, which lost 3 bases and 4 bases, there was a span of 10 bases.

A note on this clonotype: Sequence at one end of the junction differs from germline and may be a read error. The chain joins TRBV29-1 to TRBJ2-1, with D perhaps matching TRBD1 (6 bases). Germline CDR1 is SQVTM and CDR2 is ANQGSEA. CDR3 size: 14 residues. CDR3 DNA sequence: TGCAGCGTTGAAGGGGGGCAGGCTTACAATGAGCAGTTCTTT. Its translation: CSVEGGQAYNEQFF.

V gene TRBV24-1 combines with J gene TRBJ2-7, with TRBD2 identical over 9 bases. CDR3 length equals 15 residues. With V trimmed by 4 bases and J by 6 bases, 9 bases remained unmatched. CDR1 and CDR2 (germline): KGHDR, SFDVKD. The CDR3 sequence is CATSDPTSGTCEQYF. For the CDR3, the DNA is TGTGCCACCAGTGACCCGACTAGCGGAACCTGCGAGCAGTACTTC.

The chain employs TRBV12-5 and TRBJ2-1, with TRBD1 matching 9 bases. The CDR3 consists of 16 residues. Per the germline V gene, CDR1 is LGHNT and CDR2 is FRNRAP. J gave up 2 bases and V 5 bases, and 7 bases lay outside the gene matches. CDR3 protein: CASGPTGGLAYNEQFF. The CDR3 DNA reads TGTGCTAGTGGTCCAACAGGGGGCCTAGCCTACAATGAGCAGTTCTTC. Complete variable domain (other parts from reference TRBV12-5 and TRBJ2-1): DARVTQTPRHKVTEMGQEVTMRCQPILGHNTVFWYRQTMMQGLELLAYFRNRAPLDDSGMPKDRFSAEMPDATLATLKIQPSEPRDSAVYFCASGPTGGLAYNEQFFGPGTRLTVL.

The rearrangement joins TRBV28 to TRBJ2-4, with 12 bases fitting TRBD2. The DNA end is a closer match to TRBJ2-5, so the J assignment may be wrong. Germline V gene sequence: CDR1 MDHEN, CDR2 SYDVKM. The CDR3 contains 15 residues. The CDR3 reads CASGNRLAGVETQYF. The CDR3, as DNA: TGTGCCAGCGGTAACAGACTAGCGGGAGTTGAGACCCAGTACTTC.

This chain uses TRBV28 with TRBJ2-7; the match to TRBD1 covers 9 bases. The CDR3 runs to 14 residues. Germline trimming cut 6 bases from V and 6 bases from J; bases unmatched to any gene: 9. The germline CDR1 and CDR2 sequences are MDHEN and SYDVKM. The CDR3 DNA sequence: TGTGCCAGCAGCTACAGGGGGCTTCCGATCGAGCAGTACTTC. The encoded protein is CASSYRGLPIEQYF.

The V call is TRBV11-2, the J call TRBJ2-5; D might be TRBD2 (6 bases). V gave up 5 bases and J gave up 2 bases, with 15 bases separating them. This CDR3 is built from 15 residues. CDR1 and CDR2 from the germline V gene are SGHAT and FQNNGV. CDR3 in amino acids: CASSGRLVIQETQYF. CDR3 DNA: TGTGCCAGCAGCGGCAGACTAGTAATTCAAGAGACCCAGTACTTC.

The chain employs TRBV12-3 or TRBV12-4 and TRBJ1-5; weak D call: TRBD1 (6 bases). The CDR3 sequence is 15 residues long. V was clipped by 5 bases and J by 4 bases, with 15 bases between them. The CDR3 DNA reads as TGTGCCAGCAGTAGTAGACAGGTACCTAATCAGCCCCAGCATTTT. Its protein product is CASSSRQVPNQPQHF.

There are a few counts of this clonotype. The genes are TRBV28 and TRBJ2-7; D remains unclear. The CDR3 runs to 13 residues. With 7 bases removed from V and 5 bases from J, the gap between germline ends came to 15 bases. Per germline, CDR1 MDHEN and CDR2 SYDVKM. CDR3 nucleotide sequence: TGTGCCAGCACCGCCTTCGGGCGGAACGAGCAGTACTTC. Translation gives CASTAFGRNEQYF.